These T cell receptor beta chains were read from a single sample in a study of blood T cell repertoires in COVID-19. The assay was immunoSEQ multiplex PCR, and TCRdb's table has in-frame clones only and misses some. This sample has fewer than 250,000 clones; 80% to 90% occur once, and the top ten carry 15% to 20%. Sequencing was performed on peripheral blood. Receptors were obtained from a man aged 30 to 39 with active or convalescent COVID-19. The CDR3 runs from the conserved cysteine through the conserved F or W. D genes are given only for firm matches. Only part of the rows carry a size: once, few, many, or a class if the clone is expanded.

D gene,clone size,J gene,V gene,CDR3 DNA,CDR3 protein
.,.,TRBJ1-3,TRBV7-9,TGTGCCAGCAGCTCCAACAGGGCCGGAAACACCATATATTTT,CASSSNRAGNTIYF
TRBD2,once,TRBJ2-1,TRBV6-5,TGTGCCAGTAGGGGGACTAGCGAGTCCAATGAGCAGTTCTTC,CASRGTSESNEQFF
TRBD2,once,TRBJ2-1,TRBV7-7,TGTGCCAGCAGCGATGGGCCGCGGGGGGGCCGCGAGCAGTTCTTC,CASSDGPRGGREQFF
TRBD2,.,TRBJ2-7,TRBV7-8,TGTGCCAGCAGCTCATGGGCTAGCGGGAGCTACGAGCAGTACTTC,CASSSWASGSYEQYF
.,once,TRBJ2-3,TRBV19,TGTGCCAGTAGTCCTAGCACAGATACGCAGTATTTT,CASSPSTDTQYF
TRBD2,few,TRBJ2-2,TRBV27,TGTGCCAGCAGTTACGGGACTAGCGGGACTAACACCGGGGAGCTGTTTTTT,CASSYGTSGTNTGELFF
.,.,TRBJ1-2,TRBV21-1,TGTGCCAGCAGCAGGGGACAGGGAAAGTACTATGGCTACACCTTC,CASSRGQGKYYGYTF
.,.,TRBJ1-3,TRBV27,TGTGCCAGCAGGGCAGGGTCCGTCTCTGGAAACACCATATATTTT,CASRAGSVSGNTIYF
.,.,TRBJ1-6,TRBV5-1,TGCGCCAGCAGCCTGAGACAGGTTGTGGGTAATTCACCCCTCCACTTT,CASSLRQVVGNSPLHF
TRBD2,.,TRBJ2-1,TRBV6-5,TGTGCCATCTCGGGGAGCGGGAGGGACAATGAGCAGTTCTTC,CAISGSGRDNEQFF
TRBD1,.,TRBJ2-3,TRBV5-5,TGTGCCAGCAGCGATCGACAGGGGGCAACAGATACGCAGTATTTT,CASSDRQGATDTQYF
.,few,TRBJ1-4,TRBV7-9,TGTGCCAGCAGCTCCGGACAGACCTACTATACTAATGAAAAACTGTTTTTT,CASSSGQTYYTNEKLFF
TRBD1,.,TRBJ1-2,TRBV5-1,TGCGCCAGCAGCTTTGGCGGGACAGGGGATGGCTACACCTTC,CASSFGGTGDGYTF
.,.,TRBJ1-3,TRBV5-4,TGTGCCAGCAGCTTGGGTTTGTCGGACACCATATATTTT,CASSLGLSDTIYF
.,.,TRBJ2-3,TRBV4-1,TGCGCCAGCAGCCCTAGACCCCGATTCACAGATACGCAGTATTTT,CASSPRPRFTDTQYF